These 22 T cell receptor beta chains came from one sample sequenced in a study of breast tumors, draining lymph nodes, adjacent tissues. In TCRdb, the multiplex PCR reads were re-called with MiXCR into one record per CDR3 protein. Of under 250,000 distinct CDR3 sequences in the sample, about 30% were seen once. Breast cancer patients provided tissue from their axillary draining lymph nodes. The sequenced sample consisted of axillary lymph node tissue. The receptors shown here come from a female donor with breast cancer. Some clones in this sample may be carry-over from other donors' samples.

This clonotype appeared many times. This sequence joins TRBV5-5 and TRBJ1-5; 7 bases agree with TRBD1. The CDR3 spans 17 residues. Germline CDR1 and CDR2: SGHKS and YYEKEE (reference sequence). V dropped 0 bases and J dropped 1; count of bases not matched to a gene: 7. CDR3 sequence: CASSLGQGVRSNQPQHF. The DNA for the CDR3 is TGTGCCAGCAGCTTGGGGCAGGGGGTCAGAAGCAATCAGCCCCAGCATTTT.

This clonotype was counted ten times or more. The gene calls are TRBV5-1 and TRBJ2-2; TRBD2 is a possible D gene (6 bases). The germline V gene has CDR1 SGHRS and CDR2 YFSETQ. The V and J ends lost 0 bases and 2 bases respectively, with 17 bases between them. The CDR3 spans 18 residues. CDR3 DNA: TGCGCCAGCAGCTTGGGCCGGAGGAGGGGTGATAACACCGGGGAGCTGTTTTTT. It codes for CASSLGRRRGDNTGELFF.

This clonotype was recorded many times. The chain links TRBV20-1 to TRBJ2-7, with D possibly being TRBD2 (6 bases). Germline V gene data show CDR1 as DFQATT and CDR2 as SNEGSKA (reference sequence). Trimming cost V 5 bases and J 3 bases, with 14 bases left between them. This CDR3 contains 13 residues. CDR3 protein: CSASWTGDYEQYF. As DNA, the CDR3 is TGCAGTGCTTCTTGGACGGGAGACTACGAGCAGTACTTC.

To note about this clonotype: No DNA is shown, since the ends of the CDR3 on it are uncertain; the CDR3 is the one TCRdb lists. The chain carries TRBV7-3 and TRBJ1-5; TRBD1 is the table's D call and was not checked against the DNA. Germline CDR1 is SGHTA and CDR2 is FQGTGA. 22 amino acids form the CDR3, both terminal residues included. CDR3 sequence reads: CASSPGTAYEQYFGPGNQPQHF.

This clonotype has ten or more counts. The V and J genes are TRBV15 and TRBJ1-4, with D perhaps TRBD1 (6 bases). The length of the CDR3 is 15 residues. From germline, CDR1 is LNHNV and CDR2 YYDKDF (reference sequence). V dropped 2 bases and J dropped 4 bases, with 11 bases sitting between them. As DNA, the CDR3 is TGTGCCACCAGCAGACCCCAGGGGAATAATGAAAAACTGTTTTTT. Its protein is CATSRPQGNNEKLFF.

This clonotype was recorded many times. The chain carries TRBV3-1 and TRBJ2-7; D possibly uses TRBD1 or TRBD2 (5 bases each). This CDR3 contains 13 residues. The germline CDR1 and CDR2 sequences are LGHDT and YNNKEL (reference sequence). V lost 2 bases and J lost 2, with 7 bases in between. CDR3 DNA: TGTGCCAGCAGCCAAACGGGGCCCTACGAGCAGTACTTC. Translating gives CASSQTGPYEQYF.

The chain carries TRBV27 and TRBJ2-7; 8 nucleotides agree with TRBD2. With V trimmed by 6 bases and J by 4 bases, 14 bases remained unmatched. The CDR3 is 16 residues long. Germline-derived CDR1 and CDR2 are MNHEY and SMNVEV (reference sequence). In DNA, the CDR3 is TGTGCCAGCAGCCGCACTCTCAGCGGGAGAAAATACGAGCAGTACTTC. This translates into CASSRTLSGRKYEQYF.

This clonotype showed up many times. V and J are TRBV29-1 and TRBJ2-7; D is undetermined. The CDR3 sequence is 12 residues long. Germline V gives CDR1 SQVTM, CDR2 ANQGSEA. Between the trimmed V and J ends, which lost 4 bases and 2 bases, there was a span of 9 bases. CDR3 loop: CSVVDGPYEQYF. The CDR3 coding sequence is TGCAGCGTTGTCGACGGACCCTACGAGCAGTACTTC.

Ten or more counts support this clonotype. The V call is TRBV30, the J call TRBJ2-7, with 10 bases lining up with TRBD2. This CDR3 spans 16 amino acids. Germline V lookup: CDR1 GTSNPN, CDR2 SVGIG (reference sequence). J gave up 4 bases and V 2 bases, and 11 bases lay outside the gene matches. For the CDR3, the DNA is TGTGCCTGGAGTCCCCATCTCTCTAGCGGGAGTTACGAGCAGTACTTC. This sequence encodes CAWSPHLSSGSYEQYF. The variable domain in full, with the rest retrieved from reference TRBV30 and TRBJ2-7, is SQTIHQWPATLVQPVGSPLSLECTVEGTSNPNLYWYRQAAGRGLQLLFYSVGIGQISSEVPQNLSASRPQDRQFILSSKKLLLSDSGFYLCAWSPHLSSGSYEQYFGPGTRLTVT.

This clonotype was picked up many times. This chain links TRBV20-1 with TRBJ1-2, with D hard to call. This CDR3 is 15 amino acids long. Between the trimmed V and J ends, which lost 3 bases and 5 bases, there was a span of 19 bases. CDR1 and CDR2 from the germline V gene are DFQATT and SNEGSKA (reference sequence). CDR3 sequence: CSASYVTLGFYGYTF. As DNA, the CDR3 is TGCAGTGCTAGTTATGTGACTCTAGGATTTTATGGCTACACCTTC.

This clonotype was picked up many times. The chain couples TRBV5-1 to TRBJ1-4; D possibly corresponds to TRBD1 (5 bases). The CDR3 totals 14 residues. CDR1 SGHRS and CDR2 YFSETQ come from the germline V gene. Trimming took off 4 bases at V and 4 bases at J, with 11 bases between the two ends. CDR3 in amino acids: CASSLGPINEKLFF. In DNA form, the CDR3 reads TGCGCCAGCAGCCTGGGACCGATTAATGAAAAACTGTTTTTT.

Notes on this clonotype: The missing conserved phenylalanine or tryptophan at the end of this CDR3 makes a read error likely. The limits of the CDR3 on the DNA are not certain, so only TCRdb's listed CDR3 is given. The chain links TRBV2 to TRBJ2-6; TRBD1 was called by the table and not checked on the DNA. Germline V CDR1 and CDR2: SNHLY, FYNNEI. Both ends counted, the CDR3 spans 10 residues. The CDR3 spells CASSGSGTWS.

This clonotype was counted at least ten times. The CDR3: CASNLGLAGNTDTQYF. CDR3 coding DNA: TGTGCCAGCAACCTGGGACTAGCGGGAAACACAGATACGCAGTATTTT. The J gene is TRBJ2-3, the V gene TRBV12-3 or TRBV12-4; 13 nucleotides line up with TRBD2. CDR3 length equals 16 residues. Unmatched junction bases numbered 6, after V lost 7 bases and J lost 2 bases.

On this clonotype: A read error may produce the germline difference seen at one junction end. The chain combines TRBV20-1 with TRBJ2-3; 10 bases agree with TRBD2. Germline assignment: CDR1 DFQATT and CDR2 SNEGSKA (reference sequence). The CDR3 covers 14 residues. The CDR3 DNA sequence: TGCAGTACTAGGTTAGCGGGAGGCGCAGCTACGCAGTATTTT. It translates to CSTRLAGGAATQYF.

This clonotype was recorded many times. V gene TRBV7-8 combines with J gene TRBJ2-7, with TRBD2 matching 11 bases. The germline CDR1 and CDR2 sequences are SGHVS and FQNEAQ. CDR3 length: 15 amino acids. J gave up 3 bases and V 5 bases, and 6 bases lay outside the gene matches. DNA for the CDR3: TGTGCCAGCAGCGGCAGACTAGCGGGATACTACGAGCAGTACTTC. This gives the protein CASSGRLAGYYEQYF.

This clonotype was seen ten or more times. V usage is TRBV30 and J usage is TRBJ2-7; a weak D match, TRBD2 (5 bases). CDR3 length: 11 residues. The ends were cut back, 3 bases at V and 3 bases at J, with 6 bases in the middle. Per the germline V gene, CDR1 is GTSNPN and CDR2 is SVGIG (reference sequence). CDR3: CAWRGDYEQYF. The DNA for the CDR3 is TGTGCCTGGAGGGGAGACTACGAGCAGTACTTC.

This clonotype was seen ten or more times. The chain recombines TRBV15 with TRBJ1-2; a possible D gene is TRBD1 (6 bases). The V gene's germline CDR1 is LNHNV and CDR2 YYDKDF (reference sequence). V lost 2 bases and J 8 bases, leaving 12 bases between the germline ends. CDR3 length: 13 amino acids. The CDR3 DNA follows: TGTGCCACCAGCAGAATACAGGGTGAGGGCTACACCTTC. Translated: CATSRIQGEGYTF.

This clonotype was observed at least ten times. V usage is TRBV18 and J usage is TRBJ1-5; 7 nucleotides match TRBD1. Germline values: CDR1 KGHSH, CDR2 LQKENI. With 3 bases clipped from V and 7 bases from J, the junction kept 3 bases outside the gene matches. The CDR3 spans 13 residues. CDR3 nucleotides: TGTGCCAGCTCACCTGGGACAGCACAGCCCCAGCATTTT. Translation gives CASSPGTAQPQHF.

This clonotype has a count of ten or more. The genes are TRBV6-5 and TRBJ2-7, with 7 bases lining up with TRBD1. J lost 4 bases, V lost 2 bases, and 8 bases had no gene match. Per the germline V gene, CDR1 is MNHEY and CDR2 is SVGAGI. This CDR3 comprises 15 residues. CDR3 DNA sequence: TGTGCCAGCAGTTACGGAGGTACAGGGGTTTACGAGCAGTACTTC. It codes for CASSYGGTGVYEQYF.

This chain's CDR3 is CASSLGGGIQYF. The CDR3 coding sequence is TGTGCCAGCAGCCTTGGGGGAGGCATTCAGTACTTC. The genes are TRBV7-9 and TRBJ2-4; weak D call: TRBD2 (6 bases). The CDR3 length is 12 residues. Looked up from germline, CDR1 is SEHNR and CDR2 is FQNEAQ (reference sequence). Trimming left V 5 bases short and J 9 bases short, with 11 bases between. Together with reference TRBV7-9 and TRBJ2-4, the CDR3 gives the full variable domain: DTGVSQNPRHKITKRGQNVTFRCDPISEHNRLYWYRQTLGQGPEFLTYFQNEAQLEKSRLLSDRFSAERPKGSFSTLEIQRTEQGDSAMYLCASSLGGGIQYFGAGTRLSVL.

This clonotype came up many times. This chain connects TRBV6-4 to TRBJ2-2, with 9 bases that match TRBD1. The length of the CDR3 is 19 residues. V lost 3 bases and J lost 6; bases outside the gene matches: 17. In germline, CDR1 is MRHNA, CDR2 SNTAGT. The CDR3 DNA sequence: TGTGCCAGCAGTGATATTAAGGAGTTGTGGGACAGGGTATCCGGGGAGCTGTTTTTT. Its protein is CASSDIKELWDRVSGELFF.

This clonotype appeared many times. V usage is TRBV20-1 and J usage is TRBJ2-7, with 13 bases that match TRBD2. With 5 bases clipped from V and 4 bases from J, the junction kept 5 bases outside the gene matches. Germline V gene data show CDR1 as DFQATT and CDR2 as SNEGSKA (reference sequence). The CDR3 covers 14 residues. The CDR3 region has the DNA TGCAGTGCTCAACAGGGACTAGCGGGATACGAGCAGTACTTC. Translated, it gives CSAQQGLAGYEQYF.